The clone carrying this TCR beta chain was observed a handful of times. The antigen is undetermined. The sample is drawn from a study of cytomegalovirus exposure and HLA in healthy donors. This CDR3 is built from 16 residues. Trimming pared 5 bases from V and 9 bases from J, leaving 22 bases between. Germline CDR1 reads MGHRA; CDR2 reads YSYEKL. Study-wide points: In a later analysis, CMV-associated beta chains were mostly HLA-associated, it appeared. Upon later analysis, HLA-associated TCR beta chains proved more clonally expanded than other, equally common chains.

13 Jbeta primers and 60 Vbeta primers were used for the PCR. Assay: immunoSEQ multiplex PCR; the TCRdb copy retains only in-frame clones and omits some. The table lists approximately 82,000 clones, approximately 60% of them singletons. The source of this sequence is a woman aged 30 to 39 in good health and CMV-seropositive. This rearrangement joins TRBV4-1 to TRBJ1-4; weak D call: TRBD1 (6 bases). Sequenced: PBMCs. CDR3 protein: CASSKRDNTNNQKLFF. CDR3 sequence (DNA): TGCGCCAGCAGCAAAAGGGACAATACAAACAATCAAAAACTGTTTTTT.